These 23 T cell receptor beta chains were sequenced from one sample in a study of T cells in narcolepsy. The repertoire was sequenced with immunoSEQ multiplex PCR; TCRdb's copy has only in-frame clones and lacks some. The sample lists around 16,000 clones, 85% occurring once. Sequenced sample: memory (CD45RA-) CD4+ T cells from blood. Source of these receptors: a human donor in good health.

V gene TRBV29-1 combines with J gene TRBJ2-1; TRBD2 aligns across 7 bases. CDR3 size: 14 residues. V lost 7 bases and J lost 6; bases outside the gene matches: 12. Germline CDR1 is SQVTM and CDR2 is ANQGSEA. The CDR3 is CSAVRRGNRNEQFF. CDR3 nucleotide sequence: TGCAGCGCCGTACGGCGGGGGAATCGCAATGAGCAGTTCTTC.

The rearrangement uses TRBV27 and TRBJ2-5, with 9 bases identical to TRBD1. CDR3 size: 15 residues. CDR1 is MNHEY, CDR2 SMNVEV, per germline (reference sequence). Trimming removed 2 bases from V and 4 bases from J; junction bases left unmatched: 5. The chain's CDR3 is CASSLLPGQGETQYF. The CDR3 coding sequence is TGTGCCAGCAGTTTACTCCCGGGACAGGGAGAGACCCAGTACTTC.

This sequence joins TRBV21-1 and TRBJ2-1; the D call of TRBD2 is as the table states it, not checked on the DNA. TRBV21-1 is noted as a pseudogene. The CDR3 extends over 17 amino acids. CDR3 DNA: TGTGCCAGCAGCAAAGCGGTACTAGCGGGACCCTACAATGAGCAGTTCTTC. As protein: CASSKAVLAGPYNEQFF.

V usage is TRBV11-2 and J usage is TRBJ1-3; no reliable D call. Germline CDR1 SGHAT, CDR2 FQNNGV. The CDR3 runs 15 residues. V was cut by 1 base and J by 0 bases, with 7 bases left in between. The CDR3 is CASSLGASSGNTIYF. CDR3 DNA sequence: TGTGCCAGCAGCTTAGGTGCGAGCTCTGGAAACACCATATATTTT.

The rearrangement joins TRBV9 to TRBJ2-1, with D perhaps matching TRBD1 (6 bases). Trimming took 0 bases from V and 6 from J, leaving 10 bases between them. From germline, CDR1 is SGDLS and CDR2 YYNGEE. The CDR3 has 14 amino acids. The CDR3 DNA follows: TGTGCCAGCAGCGTAGAGGGACAACGCAATGAGCAGTTCTTC. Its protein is CASSVEGQRNEQFF.

CDR3 DNA sequence: TGTGCCAGCAGTTACCTACTGGGGGCGGATGGAAACACCATATATTTT. Translated, it gives CASSYLLGADGNTIYF. This chain joins TRBV6-6 and TRBJ1-3; D is perhaps TRBD1 (6 bases). The CDR3 contains 16 residues. Trimming shortened V by 2 bases and J by 3 bases, and 14 bases separated the two germline ends. Germline values: CDR1 MNHNY, CDR2 SVGAGI (reference sequence).

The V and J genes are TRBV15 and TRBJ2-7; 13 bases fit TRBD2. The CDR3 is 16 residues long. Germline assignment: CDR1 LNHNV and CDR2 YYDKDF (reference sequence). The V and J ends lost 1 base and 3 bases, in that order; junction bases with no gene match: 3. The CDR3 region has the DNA TGTGCCACCAGCAGAGGAGGGACTAGCGGGAACTACGAGCAGTACTTC. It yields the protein CATSRGGTSGNYEQYF. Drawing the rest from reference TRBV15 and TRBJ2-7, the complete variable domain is DAMVIQNPRYQVTQFGKPVTLSCSQTLNHNVMYWYQQKSSQAPKLLFHYYDKDFNNEADTPDNFQSRRPNTSFCFLDIRSPGLGDTAMYLCATSRGGTSGNYEQYFGPGTRLTVT.

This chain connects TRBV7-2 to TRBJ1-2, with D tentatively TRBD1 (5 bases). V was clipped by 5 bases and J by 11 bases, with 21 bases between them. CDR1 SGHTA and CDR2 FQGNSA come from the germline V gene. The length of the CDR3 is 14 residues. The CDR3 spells CASSLPGTWGWYTF. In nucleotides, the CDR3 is TGTGCCAGCAGCCTCCCCGGGACCTGGGGATGGTACACCTTC. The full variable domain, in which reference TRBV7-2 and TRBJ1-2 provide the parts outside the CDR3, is GAGVSQSPSNKVTEKGKDVELRCDPISGHTALYWYRQSLGQGLEFLIYFQGNSAPDKSGLPSDRFSAERTGGSVSTLTIQRTQQEDSAVYLCASSLPGTWGWYTFGSGTRLTVV.

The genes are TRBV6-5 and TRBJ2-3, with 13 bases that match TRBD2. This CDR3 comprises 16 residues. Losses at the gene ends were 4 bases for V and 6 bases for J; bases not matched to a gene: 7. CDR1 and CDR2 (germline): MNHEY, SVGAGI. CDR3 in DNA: TGTGCCAGCAGTTCGGGACTAGCGGGACTTGGGGATACGCAGTATTTT. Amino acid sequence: CASSSGLAGLGDTQYF.

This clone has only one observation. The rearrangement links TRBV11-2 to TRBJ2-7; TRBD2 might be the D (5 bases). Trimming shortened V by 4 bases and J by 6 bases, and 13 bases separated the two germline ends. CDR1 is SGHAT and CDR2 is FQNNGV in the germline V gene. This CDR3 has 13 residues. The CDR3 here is CASSSSRTTEQYF. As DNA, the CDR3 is TGTGCCAGCAGCTCTAGCAGGACCACCGAGCAGTACTTC.

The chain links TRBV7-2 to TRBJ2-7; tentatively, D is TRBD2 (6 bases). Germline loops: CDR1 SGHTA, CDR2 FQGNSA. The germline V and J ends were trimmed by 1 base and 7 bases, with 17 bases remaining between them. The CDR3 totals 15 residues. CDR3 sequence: CASSLGGAAGGEQYF. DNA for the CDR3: TGTGCCAGCAGCTTAGGCGGGGCGGCTGGGGGAGAGCAGTACTTC.

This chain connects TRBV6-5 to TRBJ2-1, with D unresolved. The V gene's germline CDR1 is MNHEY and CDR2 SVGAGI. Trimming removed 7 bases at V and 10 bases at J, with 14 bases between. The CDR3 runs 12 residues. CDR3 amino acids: CASKPAAGEQFF. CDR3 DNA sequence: TGTGCCAGCAAACCGGCCGCTGGCGAGCAGTTCTTC.

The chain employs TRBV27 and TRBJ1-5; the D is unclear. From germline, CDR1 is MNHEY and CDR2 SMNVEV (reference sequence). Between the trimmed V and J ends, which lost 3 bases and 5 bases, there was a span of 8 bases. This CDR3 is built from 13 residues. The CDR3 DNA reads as TGTGCCAGCAGTTTCGGTGGGTATCAGCCCCAGCATTTT. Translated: CASSFGGYQPQHF.

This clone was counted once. CDR3 DNA sequence: TGTGCCAGCAGCAACGACTTTGAAAAACTGTTTTTT. Its translation: CASSNDFEKLFF. The J gene is TRBJ1-4, the V gene TRBV7-9; no clear D. The CDR3 consists of 12 residues. Trimming stripped 5 bases from V and 7 bases from J, with 8 bases between. Germline V gene lookup returns CDR1 SEHNR and CDR2 FQNEAQ (reference sequence).

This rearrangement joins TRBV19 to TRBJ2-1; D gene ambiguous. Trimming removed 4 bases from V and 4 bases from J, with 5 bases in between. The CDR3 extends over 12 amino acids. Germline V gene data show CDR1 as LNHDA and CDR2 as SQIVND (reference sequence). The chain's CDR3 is CASSSLYNEQFF. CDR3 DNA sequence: TGTGCCAGTAGTAGTCTATACAATGAGCAGTTCTTC.

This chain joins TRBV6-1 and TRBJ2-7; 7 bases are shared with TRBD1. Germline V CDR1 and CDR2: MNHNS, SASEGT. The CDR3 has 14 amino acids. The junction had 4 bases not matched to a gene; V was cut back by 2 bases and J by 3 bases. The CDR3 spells CASSEYHRGYEQYF. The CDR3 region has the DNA TGTGCCAGCAGTGAATATCACAGGGGCTACGAGCAGTACTTC.

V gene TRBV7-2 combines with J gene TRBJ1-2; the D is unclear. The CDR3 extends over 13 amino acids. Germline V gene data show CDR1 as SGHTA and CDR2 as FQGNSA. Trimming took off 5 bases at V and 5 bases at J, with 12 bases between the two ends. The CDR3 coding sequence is TGTGCCAGCAGCCCCGGGCCTGTATATGGCTACACCTTC. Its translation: CASSPGPVYGYTF.

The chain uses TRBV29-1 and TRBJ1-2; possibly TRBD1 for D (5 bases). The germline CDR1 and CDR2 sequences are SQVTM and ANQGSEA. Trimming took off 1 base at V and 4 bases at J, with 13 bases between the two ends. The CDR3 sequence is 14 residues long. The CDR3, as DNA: TGCAGCGTTGAAGTTGGCCAGGGAGGCTATGGCTACACCTTC. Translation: CSVEVGQGGYGYTF.

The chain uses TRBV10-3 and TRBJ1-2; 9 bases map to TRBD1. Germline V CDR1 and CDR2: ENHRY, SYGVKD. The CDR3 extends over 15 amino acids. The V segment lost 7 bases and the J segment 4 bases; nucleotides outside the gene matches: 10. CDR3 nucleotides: TGTGCCATCAAAGGAGATCGGGACAGGGTCTATGGCTACACCTTC. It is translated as CAIKGDRDRVYGYTF.

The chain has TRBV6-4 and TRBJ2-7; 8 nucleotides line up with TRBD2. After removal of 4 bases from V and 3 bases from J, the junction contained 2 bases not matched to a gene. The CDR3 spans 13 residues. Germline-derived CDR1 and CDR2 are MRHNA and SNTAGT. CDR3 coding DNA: TGTGCCAGCAGTGGAACTAGCGGCTACGAGCAGTACTTC. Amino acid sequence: CASSGTSGYEQYF.

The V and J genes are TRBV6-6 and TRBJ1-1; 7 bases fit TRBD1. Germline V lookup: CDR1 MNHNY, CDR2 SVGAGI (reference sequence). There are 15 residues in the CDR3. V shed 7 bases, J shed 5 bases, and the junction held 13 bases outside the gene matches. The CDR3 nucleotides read TGTGCCAGCACAGAGGGGGCGCAAAGGGGGACTGAAGCTTTCTTT. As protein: CASTEGAQRGTEAFF.

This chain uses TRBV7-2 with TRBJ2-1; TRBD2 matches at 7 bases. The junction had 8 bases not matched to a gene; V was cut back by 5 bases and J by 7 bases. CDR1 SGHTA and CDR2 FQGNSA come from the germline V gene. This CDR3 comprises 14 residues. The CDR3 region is CASSQGAGENEQFF. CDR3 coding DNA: TGTGCCAGCAGCCAAGGGGCGGGGGAAAATGAGCAGTTCTTC.

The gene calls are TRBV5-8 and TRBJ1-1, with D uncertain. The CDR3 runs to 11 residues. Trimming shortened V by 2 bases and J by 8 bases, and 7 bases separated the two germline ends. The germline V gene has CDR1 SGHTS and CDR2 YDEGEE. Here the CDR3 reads CASSLRKEAFF. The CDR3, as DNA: TGTGCCAGCAGCTTACGGAAAGAAGCTTTCTTT.